The clone carrying this T cell receptor (beta chain) was detected a few times. Its antigen is still unknown. The authors produced TCR alpha and TCR beta cDNA libraries with sample barcodes and UMIs by 5'RACE using constant-segment primers. A single record per CDR3 protein comes from TCRdb applying MiXCR to the 5' RACE reads. The data contain 470,000 or so distinct CDR3 sequences, around a quarter of them singletons. CDR1 is DFQATT and CDR2 is SNEGSKA in the germline V gene (reference sequence). V lost 6 bases and J lost 2, with 11 bases in between. The CDR3 covers 12 residues. This specimen comes from a study of T-cell memory formation after mild COVID-19. Broader study findings: Pre-infection memory already had some responding clones, implying cross-reactive memory joined. Largely, contracting CD4+ clones fell within CM and EM, and contracting CD8+ clones within EMRA.

J is TRBJ2-7 and V is TRBV20-1; D not certain. Source material: PBMCs or a T cell subset sorted from them (not recorded which). The origin of this receptor is an adult woman who had mild COVID-19 (a few samples of this study predate the infection). Cell type and time point are not known. In nucleotides, the CDR3 is TGCAGTGCGGACCGATCAGCCTACGAGCAGTACTTC. This encodes CSADRSAYEQYF.